The rows below give T cell receptor beta chains drawn from one sample of a study of shared clonotypes between healthy human individuals. TCRdb's table, derived via immunoSEQ multiplex PCR, lists solely in-frame clones and lacks some. Of around 700,000 clones in the sample, approximately 90% are singletons; the top ten hold 24%. The sample comprised naive CD8+ T cells sorted from blood. The receptors stem from a man aged 25 to 40 in good health. CDR3s include the opening cysteine and the closing phenylalanine or tryptophan. The order of the fields is J gene, clone size, V gene, D gene, CDR3 length, CDR3 DNA, CDR3 protein. D genes are given only for firm matches. Not all rows give a size; the values are once, few, many and, for expanded clones, a class.

j_call: TRBJ2-5; clone_size: -; v_call: TRBV9; d_call: -; cdr3_length: 14; cdr3_nt: TGTGCCAGCAGCGTAGACGTGATGCAAGAGACCCAGTACTTC; cdr3_aa: CASSVDVMQETQYF
j_call: TRBJ2-1; clone_size: -; v_call: TRBV7-9; d_call: -; cdr3_length: 17; cdr3_nt: TGTGCCAGCAGCTTCCCCCCTGGACAGAGCTCCTACAATGAGCAGTTCTTC; cdr3_aa: CASSFPPGQSSYNEQFF
j_call: TRBJ1-1; clone_size: -; v_call: TRBV7-3; d_call: -; cdr3_length: 15; cdr3_nt: TGTGCCAGCAGCTGGGCGGTGGGGATGAACACTGAAGCTTTCTTT; cdr3_aa: CASSWAVGMNTEAFF
j_call: TRBJ1-1; clone_size: -; v_call: TRBV15; d_call: -; cdr3_length: 13; cdr3_nt: TGTGCCACCAGCCCCCCGGGAGGCACTGAAGCTTTCTTT; cdr3_aa: CATSPPGGTEAFF
j_call: TRBJ2-1; clone_size: -; v_call: TRBV6-5; d_call: TRBD2; cdr3_length: 15; cdr3_nt: TGTGCCAGCAAGCCGCTAGCGGGAGGATACAATGAGCAGTTCTTC; cdr3_aa: CASKPLAGGYNEQFF
j_call: TRBJ2-1; clone_size: once; v_call: TRBV6-5; d_call: TRBD2; cdr3_length: 15; cdr3_nt: TGTGCCAGCAGTTACTTCGGGACTAGCGGTAATGAGCAGTTCTTC; cdr3_aa: CASSYFGTSGNEQFF
j_call: TRBJ2-7; clone_size: -; v_call: TRBV27; d_call: TRBD1; cdr3_length: 15; cdr3_nt: TGTGCCAGCAGTTCTCTACAGGGGACCGCCTACGAGCAGTACTTC; cdr3_aa: CASSSLQGTAYEQYF
j_call: TRBJ2-1; clone_size: -; v_call: TRBV7-9; d_call: -; cdr3_length: 13; cdr3_nt: TGTGCCAGCAGCCCCCCCCTCAACAATGAGCAGTTCTTC; cdr3_aa: CASSPPLNNEQFF
j_call: TRBJ2-3; clone_size: once; v_call: TRBV11-2; d_call: -; cdr3_length: 11; cdr3_nt: TGTGCCAGCAGCTCGTTGGATACGCAGTATTTT; cdr3_aa: CASSSLDTQYF
j_call: TRBJ1-1; clone_size: -; v_call: TRBV29-1; d_call: -; cdr3_length: 15; cdr3_nt: TGCAGCGTGCCACCCGATATAGGGGTGGCCACTGAAGCTTTCTTT; cdr3_aa: CSVPPDIGVATEAFF
j_call: TRBJ2-5; clone_size: -; v_call: TRBV28; d_call: TRBD1; cdr3_length: 14; cdr3_nt: TGTGCCAGCAGTCCTCGGACAGGGCAAGAGACCCAGTACTTC; cdr3_aa: CASSPRTGQETQYF
j_call: TRBJ2-3; clone_size: -; v_call: TRBV7-9; d_call: TRBD1; cdr3_length: 14; cdr3_nt: TGTGCCAGCAGCTTAGGGACAGGCCAGCATACGCAGTATTTT; cdr3_aa: CASSLGTGQHTQYF
j_call: TRBJ2-3; clone_size: -; v_call: TRBV11-2; d_call: -; cdr3_length: 13; cdr3_nt: TGTGCCAGCAGCTCGGACAGTACAGATACGCAGTATTTT; cdr3_aa: CASSSDSTDTQYF
j_call: TRBJ2-1; clone_size: -; v_call: TRBV11-3; d_call: TRBD2; cdr3_length: 15; cdr3_nt: TGTGCCAGCAGCTTATTTTACGGGAGGGTCTATGAGCAGTTCTTC; cdr3_aa: CASSLFYGRVYEQFF
j_call: TRBJ2-2; clone_size: -; v_call: TRBV7-9; d_call: -; cdr3_length: 17; cdr3_nt: TGTGCCAGCAGCTACGGTTATCAGGAGTCGAACACCGGGGAGCTGTTTTTT; cdr3_aa: CASSYGYQESNTGELFF
j_call: TRBJ2-7; clone_size: -; v_call: TRBV28; d_call: -; cdr3_length: 14; cdr3_nt: TGTGCCAGCAAAGCAGGGGAAGAAATCTACGAGCAGTACTTC; cdr3_aa: CASKAGEEIYEQYF
j_call: TRBJ1-2; clone_size: -; v_call: TRBV2; d_call: TRBD1; cdr3_length: 14; cdr3_nt: TGTGCCAGCAGTGAACAGGGGGTTGTCTATGGCTACACCTTC; cdr3_aa: CASSEQGVVYGYTF
j_call: TRBJ2-7; clone_size: -; v_call: TRBV9; d_call: TRBD1; cdr3_length: 16; cdr3_nt: TGTGCCAGCAGCCAAGCCGGGACAGGGGGCAGGTACGAGCAGTACTTC; cdr3_aa: CASSQAGTGGRYEQYF
j_call: TRBJ2-7; clone_size: -; v_call: TRBV5-1; d_call: TRBD2; cdr3_length: 15; cdr3_nt: TGCGCCAGCAGCCGGGGGAGGGACGGTCTCTACGAGCAGTACTTC; cdr3_aa: CASSRGRDGLYEQYF
j_call: TRBJ2-1; clone_size: few; v_call: TRBV27; d_call: TRBD2; cdr3_length: 14; cdr3_nt: TGTGCCAGCAGTTTCCAGCGGGAATTTGGTGAGCAGTTCTTC; cdr3_aa: CASSFQREFGEQFF
j_call: TRBJ2-1; clone_size: -; v_call: TRBV7-2; d_call: TRBD2; cdr3_length: 16; cdr3_nt: TGTGCCAGCAGCTTAGGGCTAGCGGGCCTCTACAATGAGCAGTTCTTC; cdr3_aa: CASSLGLAGLYNEQFF
j_call: TRBJ1-2; clone_size: -; v_call: TRBV25-1; d_call: TRBD1; cdr3_length: 18; cdr3_nt: TGTGCCAGCAGTGAATTTGGGACAGCCCCCGGAGCTAACTATGGCTACACCTTC; cdr3_aa: CASSEFGTAPGANYGYTF
j_call: TRBJ1-5; clone_size: -; v_call: TRBV5-6; d_call: -; cdr3_length: 15; cdr3_nt: TGTGCCAGCAGCTTAGTCGGCAGCGAAAATCAGCCCCAGCATTTT; cdr3_aa: CASSLVGSENQPQHF
j_call: TRBJ2-7; clone_size: -; v_call: TRBV4-1; d_call: -; cdr3_length: 16; cdr3_nt: TGCGCCAGCAGCCGAGTCATGGGACCTGGCTCCAACGAGCAGTACTTC; cdr3_aa: CASSRVMGPGSNEQYF
j_call: TRBJ2-7; clone_size: -; v_call: TRBV7-6; d_call: -; cdr3_length: 15; cdr3_nt: TGTGCCAGCAGCGACCAGCAGGGCGGCAGTTGGGAGCAGTACTTC; cdr3_aa: CASSDQQGGSWEQYF
j_call: TRBJ2-6; clone_size: -; v_call: TRBV7-6; d_call: -; cdr3_length: 19; cdr3_nt: TGTGCCAGCAGCTTAGCGAGCCAACTAGAAACTACTGGGGCCAACGTCCTGACTTTC; cdr3_aa: CASSLASQLETTGANVLTF
j_call: TRBJ2-5; clone_size: -; v_call: TRBV7-9; d_call: TRBD2; cdr3_length: 16; cdr3_nt: TGTGCCAGCAGCTCACCGGGACTAGCGGGAAAAGAGACCCAGTACTTC; cdr3_aa: CASSSPGLAGKETQYF
j_call: TRBJ1-2; clone_size: -; v_call: TRBV5-5; d_call: TRBD1; cdr3_length: 16; cdr3_nt: TGTGCCAGCAGGTTTATAGGACAGGGCCTTGGCTATGGCTACACCTTC; cdr3_aa: CASRFIGQGLGYGYTF
j_call: TRBJ2-3; clone_size: -; v_call: TRBV4-2; d_call: TRBD1; cdr3_length: 18; cdr3_nt: TGTGCCAGCAGCCACGGGACAGGGGGCATTGCTAGCACAGATACGCAGTATTTT; cdr3_aa: CASSHGTGGIASTDTQYF
j_call: TRBJ2-2; clone_size: -; v_call: TRBV29-1; d_call: TRBD2; cdr3_length: 15; cdr3_nt: TGCAGCGTTGAACTAGCGGGAGTTAGCACCGGGGAGCTGTTTTTT; cdr3_aa: CSVELAGVSTGELFF
j_call: TRBJ1-2; clone_size: few; v_call: TRBV5-6; d_call: -; cdr3_length: 16; cdr3_nt: TGTGCCAGCAGCTTGGGGGAAACCGGCCCAAACTATGGCTACACCTTC; cdr3_aa: CASSLGETGPNYGYTF
j_call: TRBJ2-7; clone_size: few; v_call: TRBV19; d_call: -; cdr3_length: 15; cdr3_nt: TGTGCCAGTAGTTACGGCGAGGGTGGGATCTACGAGCAGTACTTC; cdr3_aa: CASSYGEGGIYEQYF
j_call: TRBJ1-5; clone_size: once; v_call: TRBV27; d_call: TRBD1; cdr3_length: 15; cdr3_nt: TGTGCCAGCAGGCGGACAGGTTATAGCAATCAGCCCCAGCATTTT; cdr3_aa: CASRRTGYSNQPQHF
j_call: TRBJ2-1; clone_size: -; v_call: TRBV7-6; d_call: -; cdr3_length: 12; cdr3_nt: TGTGCCAGCAGCTTAGGACTCAATGAGCAGTTCTTC; cdr3_aa: CASSLGLNEQFF
j_call: TRBJ2-7; clone_size: few; v_call: TRBV7-6; d_call: -; cdr3_length: 13; cdr3_nt: TGTGCCAGCAGCCCCGGTGGAGGATACGAGCAGTACTTC; cdr3_aa: CASSPGGGYEQYF
j_call: TRBJ2-3; clone_size: -; v_call: TRBV2; d_call: TRBD1; cdr3_length: 14; cdr3_nt: TGTGCCAGCAGCAAAGGACAGGGCGCAGGTACGCAGTATTTT; cdr3_aa: CASSKGQGAGTQYF
j_call: TRBJ2-2; clone_size: -; v_call: TRBV9; d_call: -; cdr3_length: 15; cdr3_nt: TGTGCCAGCAGCGAGGGGCTGGCGAGCACCGGGGAGCTGTTTTTT; cdr3_aa: CASSEGLASTGELFF
j_call: TRBJ1-1; clone_size: -; v_call: TRBV7-2; d_call: TRBD1; cdr3_length: 15; cdr3_nt: TGTGCCAGCAGCTCGGACAGGGGGCGCAGTACTGAAGCTTTCTTT; cdr3_aa: CASSSDRGRSTEAFF
j_call: TRBJ2-2; clone_size: -; v_call: TRBV2; d_call: TRBD1; cdr3_length: 14; cdr3_nt: TGTGCCTCGAGGACAGGGGCGGCAGGCGGGGAGCTGTTTTTT; cdr3_aa: CASRTGAAGGELFF
j_call: TRBJ2-7; clone_size: many; v_call: TRBV29-1; d_call: -; cdr3_length: 12; cdr3_nt: TGCAGCGTTGAAAAGGGAACCTACGAGCAGTACTTC; cdr3_aa: CSVEKGTYEQYF
j_call: TRBJ2-7; clone_size: -; v_call: TRBV7-2; d_call: TRBD2; cdr3_length: 16; cdr3_nt: TGTGCCAGCAGCTTCCCGACTAGCGGGACCACCTACGAGCAGTACTTC; cdr3_aa: CASSFPTSGTTYEQYF
j_call: TRBJ2-1; clone_size: -; v_call: TRBV11-2; d_call: -; cdr3_length: 14; cdr3_nt: TGTGCCAGCAGCTTAAGTTGGAGCGGGCATGAGCAGTTCTTC; cdr3_aa: CASSLSWSGHEQFF
j_call: TRBJ1-5; clone_size: -; v_call: TRBV5-1; d_call: -; cdr3_length: 13; cdr3_nt: TGCGCCAGCAGTTGGCAGCCCAATCAGCCCCAGCATTTT; cdr3_aa: CASSWQPNQPQHF
j_call: TRBJ2-7; clone_size: -; v_call: TRBV19; d_call: TRBD1; cdr3_length: 14; cdr3_nt: TGTGCCAGTAGTCTCCTGGACAGGGACTACGAGCAGTACTTC; cdr3_aa: CASSLLDRDYEQYF
j_call: TRBJ2-1; clone_size: -; v_call: TRBV7-9; d_call: -; cdr3_length: 13; cdr3_nt: TGTGCCAGCAGCTTTAATAGTATCCATGAGCAGTTCTTC; cdr3_aa: CASSFNSIHEQFF
j_call: TRBJ2-1; clone_size: once; v_call: TRBV9; d_call: TRBD1; cdr3_length: 16; cdr3_nt: TGTGCCAGCAGCGTAGACGGCAGGGGGCGGTACAATGAGCAGTTCTTC; cdr3_aa: CASSVDGRGRYNEQFF